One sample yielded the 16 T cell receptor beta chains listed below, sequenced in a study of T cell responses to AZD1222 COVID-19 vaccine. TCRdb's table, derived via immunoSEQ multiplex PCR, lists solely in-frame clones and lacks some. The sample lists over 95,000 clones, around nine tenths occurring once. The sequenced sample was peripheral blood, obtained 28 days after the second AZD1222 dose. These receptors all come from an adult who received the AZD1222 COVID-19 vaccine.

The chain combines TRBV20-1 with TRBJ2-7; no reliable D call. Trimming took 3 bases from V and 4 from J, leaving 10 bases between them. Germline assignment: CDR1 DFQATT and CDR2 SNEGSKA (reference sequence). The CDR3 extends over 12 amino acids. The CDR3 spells CSASQQTYEQYF. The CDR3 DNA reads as TGCAGTGCTAGTCAGCAAACTTACGAGCAGTACTTC.

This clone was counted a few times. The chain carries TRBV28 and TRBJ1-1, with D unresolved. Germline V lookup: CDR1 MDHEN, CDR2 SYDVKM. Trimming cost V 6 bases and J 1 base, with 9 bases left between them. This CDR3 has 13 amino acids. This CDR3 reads CASRWPGNTEAFF. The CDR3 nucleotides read TGTGCCAGCAGATGGCCAGGGAACACTGAAGCTTTCTTT.

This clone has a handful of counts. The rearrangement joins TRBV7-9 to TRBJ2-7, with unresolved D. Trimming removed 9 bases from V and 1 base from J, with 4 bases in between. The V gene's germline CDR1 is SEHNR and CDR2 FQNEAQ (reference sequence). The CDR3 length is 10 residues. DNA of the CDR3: TGTGCCAGAAAATCCTACGAGCAGTACTTC. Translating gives CARKSYEQYF.

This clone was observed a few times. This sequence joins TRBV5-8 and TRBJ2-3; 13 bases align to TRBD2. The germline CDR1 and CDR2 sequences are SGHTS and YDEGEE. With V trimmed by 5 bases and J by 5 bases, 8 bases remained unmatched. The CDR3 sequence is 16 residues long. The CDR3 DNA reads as TGTGCCAGCAGTCCCCTGACTAGCGGGAGGTTAGATACGCAGTATTTT. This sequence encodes CASSPLTSGRLDTQYF.

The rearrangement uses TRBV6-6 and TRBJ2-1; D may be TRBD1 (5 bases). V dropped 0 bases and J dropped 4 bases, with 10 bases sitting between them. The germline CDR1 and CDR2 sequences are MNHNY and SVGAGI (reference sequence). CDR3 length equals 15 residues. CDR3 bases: TGTGCCAGCAGTTACTCCCTCCAGGGATACAATGAGCAGTTCTTC. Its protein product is CASSYSLQGYNEQFF.

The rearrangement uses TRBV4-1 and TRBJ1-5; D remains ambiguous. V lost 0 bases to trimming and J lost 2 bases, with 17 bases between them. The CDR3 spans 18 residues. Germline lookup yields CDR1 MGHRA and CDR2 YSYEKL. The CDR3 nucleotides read TGCGCCAGCAGCCAAGATAGAGTCGGGCGCTCAGGCAATCAGCCCCAGCATTTT. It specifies CASSQDRVGRSGNQPQHF.

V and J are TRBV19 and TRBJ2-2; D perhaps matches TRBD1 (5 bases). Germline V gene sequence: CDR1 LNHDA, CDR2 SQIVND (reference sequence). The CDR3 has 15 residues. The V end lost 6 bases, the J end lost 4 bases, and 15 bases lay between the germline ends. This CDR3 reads CASRVGGHITGELFF. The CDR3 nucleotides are TGTGCCAGTAGAGTCGGCGGACACATCACCGGGGAGCTGTTTTTT.

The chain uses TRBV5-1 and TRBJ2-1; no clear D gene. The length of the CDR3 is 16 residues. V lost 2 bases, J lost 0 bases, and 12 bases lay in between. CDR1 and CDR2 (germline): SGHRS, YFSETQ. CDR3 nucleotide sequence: TGCGCCAGCAGCTTACGGACGAGCAGCTCCTACAATGAGCAGTTCTTC. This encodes CASSLRTSSSYNEQFF.

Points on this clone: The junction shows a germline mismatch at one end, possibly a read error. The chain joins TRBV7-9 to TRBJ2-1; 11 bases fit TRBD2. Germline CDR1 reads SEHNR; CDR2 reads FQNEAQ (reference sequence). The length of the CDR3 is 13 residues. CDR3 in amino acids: CASSLETSGVRVF. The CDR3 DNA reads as TGTGCCAGCAGCTTAGAGACTAGCGGGGTACGGGTCTTC. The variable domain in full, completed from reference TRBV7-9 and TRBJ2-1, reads DTGVSQNPRHKITKRGQNVTFRCDPISEHNRLYWYRQTLGQGPEFLTYFQNEAQLEKSRLLSDRFSAERPKGSFSTLEIQRTEQGDSAMYLCASSLETSGVRVFGPGTRLTVL.

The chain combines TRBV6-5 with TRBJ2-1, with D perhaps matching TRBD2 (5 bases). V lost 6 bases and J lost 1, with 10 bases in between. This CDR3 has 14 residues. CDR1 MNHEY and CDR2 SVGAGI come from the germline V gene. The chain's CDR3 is CASRPGISYNEQFF. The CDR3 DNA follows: TGTGCCAGCAGACCGGGGATTTCCTACAATGAGCAGTTCTTC.

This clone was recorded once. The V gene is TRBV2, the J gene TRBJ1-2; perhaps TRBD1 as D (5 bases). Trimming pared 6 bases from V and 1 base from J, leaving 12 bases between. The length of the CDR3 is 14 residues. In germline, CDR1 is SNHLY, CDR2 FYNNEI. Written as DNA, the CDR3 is TGTGCCAGCAGGGCGTGGGGACGTAACTATGGCTACACCTTC. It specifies CASRAWGRNYGYTF.

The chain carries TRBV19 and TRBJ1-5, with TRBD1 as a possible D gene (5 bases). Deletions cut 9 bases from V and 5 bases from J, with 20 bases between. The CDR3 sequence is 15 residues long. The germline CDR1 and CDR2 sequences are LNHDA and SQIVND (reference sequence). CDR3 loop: CASTRDPKGDQPQHF. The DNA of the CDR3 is TGTGCCAGCACACGGGACCCCAAGGGCGATCAGCCCCAGCATTTT.

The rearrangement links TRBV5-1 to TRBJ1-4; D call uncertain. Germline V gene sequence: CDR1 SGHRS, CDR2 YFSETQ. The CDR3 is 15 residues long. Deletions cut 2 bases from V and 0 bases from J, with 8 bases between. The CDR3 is CASSLTASTNEKLFF. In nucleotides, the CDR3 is TGCGCCAGCAGCTTAACAGCCTCAACTAATGAAAAACTGTTTTTT.

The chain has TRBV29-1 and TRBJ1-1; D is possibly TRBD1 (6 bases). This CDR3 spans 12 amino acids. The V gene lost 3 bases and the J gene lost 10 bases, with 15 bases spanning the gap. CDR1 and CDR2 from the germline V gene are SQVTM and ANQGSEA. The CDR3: CSVDGGLNVAFF. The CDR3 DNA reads TGCAGCGTTGATGGGGGGCTAAACGTAGCTTTCTTT.

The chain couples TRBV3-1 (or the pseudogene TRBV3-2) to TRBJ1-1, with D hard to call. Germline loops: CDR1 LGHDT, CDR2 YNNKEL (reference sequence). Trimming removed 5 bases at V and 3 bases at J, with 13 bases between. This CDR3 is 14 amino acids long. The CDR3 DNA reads TGTGCCAGCAGCAGAGGGCTCGATTACACTGAAGCTTTCTTT. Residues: CASSRGLDYTEAFF.

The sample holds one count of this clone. CDR3 region: CSGGQKYEQYF. CDR3 bases: TGCAGTGGCGGCCAGAAATACGAGCAGTACTTC. The chain is built from TRBV20-1 and TRBJ2-7; the D is unclear. The V gene's germline CDR1 is DFQATT and CDR2 SNEGSKA (reference sequence). The germline V and J ends were trimmed by 7 bases and 4 bases, with 11 bases remaining between them. The CDR3 totals 11 residues.